Presented here are 27 T cell receptor beta chains from one specimen sequenced in a study of cytomegalovirus exposure and HLA in healthy donors. PCR was performed using 60 Vbeta and 13 Jbeta primers. Profiled with immunoSEQ multiplex PCR; TCRdb holds only in-frame clones, not every one. Altogether around 170,000 clones are present, around 78% being singletons, with the ten largest covering 6.5% to 9%. The sample taken for sequencing was PBMCs. Receptors originate from a woman aged 40 to 50 in good health and CMV-seropositive.

The rearrangement links TRBV6-5 to TRBJ2-1; D is undetermined. Deletions cut 2 bases from V and 0 bases from J, with 5 bases between. Germline V gives CDR1 MNHEY, CDR2 SVGAGI. The CDR3 contains 14 residues. This chain's CDR3 is CASSYDFSYNEQFF. CDR3 bases: TGTGCCAGCAGTTACGACTTCTCCTACAATGAGCAGTTCTTC.

The table lists this clone with a count of one. The chain links TRBV5-1 to TRBJ1-2, with TRBD1 identical over 9 bases. The germline gives CDR1 SGHRS, CDR2 YFSETQ. The CDR3 runs to 13 residues. Trimming removed 4 bases from V and 7 bases from J; junction bases left unmatched: 5. CDR3 sequence reads: CASSPGQGCGYTF. The DNA for the CDR3 is TGCGCCAGCAGCCCTGGACAGGGGTGTGGCTACACCTTC.

The gene calls are TRBV11-3 and TRBJ2-3; 7 bases are shared with TRBD1. The CDR3 length is 14 residues. The trim removed 8 bases at V and 2 bases at J, leaving 7 bases unmatched. Germline V gene data show CDR1 as SGHNT and CDR2 as YENEEA. The CDR3: CASSKGAATDTQYF. The DNA for the CDR3 is TGTGCCAGCTCCAAGGGGGCAGCCACAGATACGCAGTATTTT.

The chain uses TRBV5-1 and TRBJ2-7; TRBD2 might be the D (6 bases). V lost 4 bases and J 0 bases, leaving 11 bases between the germline ends. Germline V CDR1 and CDR2: SGHRS, YFSETQ. This CDR3 is built from 14 residues. The CDR3 bases are TGCGCCAGCAGCCTTGGGGGACTCTCCTACGAGCAGTACTTC. Translating it yields CASSLGGLSYEQYF. The variable domain in full, completed from reference TRBV5-1 and TRBJ2-7, reads KAGVTQTPRYLIKTRGQQVTLSCSPISGHRSVSWYQQTPGQGLQFLFEYFSETQRNKGNFPGRFSGRQFSNSRSEMNVSTLELGDSALYLCASSLGGLSYEQYFGPGTRLTVT.

This sequence joins TRBV6-6 and TRBJ1-5, with 8 bases that match TRBD1. This CDR3 is 15 amino acids long. Germline V CDR1 and CDR2: MNHNY, SVGAGI (reference sequence). The junction had 6 bases not matched to a gene; V was cut back by 5 bases and J by 3 bases. The CDR3 region is CASSPTGGNNQPQHF. The CDR3 nucleotides are TGTGCCAGCAGTCCAACAGGGGGTAACAATCAGCCCCAGCATTTT.

The chain carries TRBV11-1 and TRBJ2-1, with 10 bases fitting TRBD2. This CDR3 spans 12 amino acids. Looked up from germline, CDR1 is SGHAT and CDR2 is FQDESV (reference sequence). Losses at the gene ends were 5 bases for V and 10 bases for J; bases not matched to a gene: 2. DNA for the CDR3: TGTGCCAGCAGCAAACTAGCGGGGGAGCAGTTCTTC. Its protein is CASSKLAGEQFF.

This chain joins TRBV5-6 and TRBJ1-3, with D hard to call. The germline V and J ends were trimmed by 5 bases and 0 bases, with 18 bases remaining between them. Germline lookup yields CDR1 SGHDT and CDR2 YYEEEE. The CDR3 loop spans 17 amino acids. The CDR3 loop reads CASRGSWEDFSGNTIYF. CDR3 in DNA: TGTGCCAGCAGGGGGTCCTGGGAGGACTTCTCTGGAAACACCATATATTTT.

The gene calls are TRBV29-1 and TRBJ2-2; 12 nucleotides match TRBD1. CDR3 length: 15 amino acids. With 6 bases clipped from V and 5 bases from J, the junction kept 7 bases outside the gene matches. Germline CDR1 is SQVTM and CDR2 is ANQGSEA. The CDR3 loop reads CSVGDRGLGTGELFF. CDR3 DNA: TGCAGCGTGGGGGACAGGGGGCTTGGGACCGGGGAGCTGTTTTTT.

The chain recombines TRBV5-1 with TRBJ1-6; D is undetermined. Germline CDR1 SGHRS, CDR2 YFSETQ. The CDR3 is made up of 12 amino acids. The V end was cut by 3 bases, the J end by 9 bases, with 7 bases between. CDR3 loop: CASSSTGSPLHF. In nucleotides, the CDR3 is TGCGCCAGCAGCTCGACGGGTTCACCCCTCCACTTT.

This chain links TRBV4-1 with TRBJ1-1; D might be TRBD1 (6 bases). V lost 2 bases to trimming and J lost 5 bases, with 18 bases between them. The CDR3 loop spans 16 amino acids. CDR1 is MGHRA, CDR2 YSYEKL, per germline. For the CDR3, the DNA is TGCGCCAGCAGCCAAAAACCAGACAGGACAGTGACTGAAGCTTTCTTT. Protein: CASSQKPDRTVTEAFF.

V usage is TRBV13 and J usage is TRBJ2-3, with TRBD1 matching 7 bases. The V segment lost 4 bases and the J segment 9 bases; nucleotides outside the gene matches: 7. CDR3 length: 13 residues. CDR1 is PRHDT, CDR2 FYEKMQ, per germline (reference sequence). The CDR3 nucleotides read TGTGCCAGCAGCTCCCTCAGGGGGAAGACGCAGTATTTT. It yields the protein CASSSLRGKTQYF.

This clone occurred once. The V and J genes are TRBV4-3 and TRBJ1-3; D is possibly TRBD1 (5 bases). The V end lost 0 bases, the J end lost 0 bases, and 12 bases lay between the germline ends. Germline CDR1 reads LGHNA; CDR2 reads YSLEER. The CDR3 is 17 amino acids. The CDR3 DNA follows: TGCGCCAGCAGCCAAGATCTGCGGGGGAACTCTGGAAACACCATATATTTT. It is translated as CASSQDLRGNSGNTIYF.

This rearrangement joins TRBV6-5 to TRBJ2-3, with D possibly being TRBD2 (5 bases). The CDR3 is 15 residues long. With 7 bases removed from V and 2 bases from J, the gap between germline ends came to 16 bases. CDR1 is MNHEY and CDR2 is SVGAGI in the germline V gene. The CDR3, as DNA: TGTGCCAGCAAACCGGGATCTCAGAACACAGATACGCAGTATTTT. As protein: CASKPGSQNTDTQYF.

This clone has a single count. J is TRBJ1-5 and V is TRBV7-9; 7 nucleotides align to TRBD1. With 5 bases clipped from V and 9 bases from J, the junction kept 7 bases outside the gene matches. CDR1 SEHNR and CDR2 FQNEAQ come from the germline V gene (reference sequence). CDR3 size: 13 residues. As DNA, the CDR3 is TGTGCCAGCAGCCCGACAGGGCAGTCGCCCCAGCATTTT. This codes for CASSPTGQSPQHF.

This chain connects TRBV7-9 to TRBJ1-4; TRBD1 matches 7 bases. V was pared by 0 bases and J by 6 bases, with 4 bases of the junction left unmatched. Germline-derived CDR1 and CDR2 are SEHNR and FQNEAQ (reference sequence). The CDR3 is 15 residues long. In DNA form, the CDR3 reads TGTGCCAGCAGCTTAGCCGCAGGGGGGCATGAAAAACTGTTTTTT. Amino acids: CASSLAAGGHEKLFF.

This chain links TRBV9 with TRBJ1-6, with D unresolved. CDR3 length equals 15 residues. V gave up 4 bases and J gave up 6 bases, with 14 bases separating them. Germline V lookup: CDR1 SGDLS, CDR2 YYNGEE. DNA for the CDR3: TGTGCCAGCAGCTCCGGGGAACGCGTTAATTCACCCCTCCACTTT. It translates to CASSSGERVNSPLHF.

The chain employs TRBV5-6 and TRBJ1-5, with unresolved D. The CDR3 contains 15 residues. Germline CDR1 SGHDT, CDR2 YYEEEE. V lost 3 bases and J lost 8, with 18 bases in between. CDR3 coding DNA: TGTGCCAGCAGCTCGACACCCACGGCAAGAGAGCCCCAGCATTTT. This codes for CASSSTPTAREPQHF.

By share, this clone ranks as medium-sized (0.01 to 0.1%). V gene TRBV28 combines with J gene TRBJ1-2; D is unclear. Germline V gives CDR1 MDHEN, CDR2 SYDVKM. The CDR3 is 14 amino acids. The V and J ends lost 8 bases and 8 bases respectively, with 21 bases between them. The CDR3 sequence: CASRPRAEPGGYTF. As DNA, the CDR3 is TGTGCCAGCCGCCCACGAGCGGAACCTGGGGGCTACACCTTC.

This chain joins TRBV19 and TRBJ1-6; 7 bases are shared with TRBD1. Trimming cost V 7 bases and J 7 bases; bases outside gene matches: 7. The CDR3 covers 14 residues. The germline V gene encodes CDR1 LNHDA and CDR2 SQIVND (reference sequence). The CDR3 region has the DNA TGTGCCAGTATGAGCAGGGGGAACAATTCACCCCTCCACTTT. Its protein is CASMSRGNNSPLHF.

This clone was found a few times. The rearrangement joins TRBV19 to TRBJ1-1; D unclear. Germline-derived CDR1 and CDR2 are LNHDA and SQIVND (reference sequence). The CDR3 runs 12 residues. Deletions cut 3 bases from V and 2 bases from J, with 4 bases between. In DNA, the CDR3 is TGTGCCAGTAGTATCAGTAACACTGAAGCTTTCTTT. It yields the protein CASSISNTEAFF. The complete variable domain, with remaining parts taken from reference TRBV19 and TRBJ1-1, reads DGGITQSPKYLFRKEGQNVTLSCEQNLNHDAMYWYRQDPGQGLRLIYYSQIVNDFQKGDIAEGYSVSREKKESFPLTVTSAQKNPTAFYLCASSISNTEAFFGQGTRLTVV.

V gene TRBV2 combines with J gene TRBJ2-1, with 7 bases lining up with TRBD2. The CDR3 contains 13 residues. V was pared by 9 bases and J by 3 bases, with 5 bases of the junction left unmatched. CDR1 and CDR2 (germline): SNHLY, FYNNEI. This chain's CDR3 is CASASGFYNEQFF. CDR3 in DNA: TGTGCCAGTGCTAGCGGTTTCTACAATGAGCAGTTCTTC.

The genes are TRBV7-6 and TRBJ2-7; unclear D gene. The germline CDR1 and CDR2 sequences are SGHVS and FNYEAQ. The CDR3 runs to 17 residues. V lost 0 bases, J lost 3 bases, and 18 bases lay in between. The CDR3 region has the DNA TGTGCCAGCAGCTTAGCTTGGTTGGGCCGCACCGACTACGAGCAGTACTTC. The encoded protein is CASSLAWLGRTDYEQYF.

This chain connects TRBV6-1 to TRBJ2-7; D not certain. V lost 5 bases to trimming and J lost 0 bases, with 11 bases between them. CDR1 is MNHNS, CDR2 SASEGT, per germline. The CDR3 runs to 14 residues. The CDR3 region is CASSPIGGSYEQYF. The CDR3 bases are TGTGCCAGCAGTCCTATAGGCGGCTCCTACGAGCAGTACTTC.

V usage is TRBV19 and J usage is TRBJ1-6; no reliable D call. With 6 bases removed from V and 11 bases from J, the gap between germline ends came to 14 bases. There are 13 residues in the CDR3. Germline V lookup: CDR1 LNHDA, CDR2 SQIVND (reference sequence). The CDR3 loop reads CASRNRGFAPLHF. The CDR3 DNA sequence: TGTGCCAGTAGAAACAGAGGGTTCGCACCCCTCCACTTT.

The genes are TRBV30 and TRBJ2-2; tentatively, D is TRBD1 (5 bases). Trimming pared 0 bases from V and 6 bases from J, leaving 11 bases between. CDR3 size: 14 residues. Germline CDR1 reads GTSNPN; CDR2 reads SVGIG (reference sequence). CDR3 coding DNA: TGTGCCTGGAGTGTTTCAGGGTTCGCCGGGGAGCTGTTTTTT. As protein: CAWSVSGFAGELFF. Using reference TRBV30 and TRBJ2-2 for the parts outside the CDR3, the full variable domain is SQTIHQWPATLVQPVGSPLSLECTVEGTSNPNLYWYRQAAGRGLQLLFYSVGIGQISSEVPQNLSASRPQDRQFILSSKKLLLSDSGFYLCAWSVSGFAGELFFGEGSRLTVL.

This chain connects TRBV10-3 to TRBJ1-1, with D tentatively TRBD1 (5 bases). The CDR3 spans 15 residues. Germline CDR1 reads ENHRY; CDR2 reads SYGVKD. Trimming removed 6 bases at V and 6 bases at J, with 20 bases between. CDR3 region: CAISTSETGHPEAFF. CDR3 sequence (DNA): TGTGCCATCAGCACATCGGAAACAGGTCACCCTGAAGCTTTCTTT.

The sample holds one count of this clone. The chain carries TRBV7-2 and TRBJ2-5; D is unclear. This CDR3 contains 12 residues. Germline CDR1 SGHTA, CDR2 FQGNSA. The V end was cut by 2 bases, the J end by 5 bases, with 6 bases between. The CDR3 protein is CASSLTRETQYF. The CDR3 DNA is TGTGCCAGCAGCTTAACTCGGGAGACCCAGTACTTC.